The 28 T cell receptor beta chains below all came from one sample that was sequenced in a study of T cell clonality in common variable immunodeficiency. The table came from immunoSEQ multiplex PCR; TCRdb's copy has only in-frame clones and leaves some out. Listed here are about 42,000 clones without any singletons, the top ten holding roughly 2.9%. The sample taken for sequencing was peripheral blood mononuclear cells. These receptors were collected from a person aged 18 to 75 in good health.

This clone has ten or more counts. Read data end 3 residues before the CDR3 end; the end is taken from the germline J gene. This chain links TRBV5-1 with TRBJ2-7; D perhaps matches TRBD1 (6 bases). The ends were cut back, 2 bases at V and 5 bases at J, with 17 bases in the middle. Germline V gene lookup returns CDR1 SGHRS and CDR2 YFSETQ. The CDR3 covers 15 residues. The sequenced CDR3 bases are TGCGCCAGCAGCTTTAAACCGGCAGGGGAAGACGAG. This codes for CASSFKPAGEDE. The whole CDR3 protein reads CASSFKPAGEDEQYF.

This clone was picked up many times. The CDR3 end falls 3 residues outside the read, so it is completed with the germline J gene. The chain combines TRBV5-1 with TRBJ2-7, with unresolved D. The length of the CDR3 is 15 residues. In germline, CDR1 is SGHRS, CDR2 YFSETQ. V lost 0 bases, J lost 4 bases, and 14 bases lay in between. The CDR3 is CASSLDSFAPYEQYF. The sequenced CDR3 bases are TGCGCCAGCAGCTTGGACTCCTTTGCCCCTTACGAG.

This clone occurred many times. The part of the CDR3 DNA that was read is TGTGCCAGTAGTATTCCTCCCATCTCCGGGACACCCCTCTCTGGGGCCAACGTC. Translation gives CASSIPPISGTPLSGANV. The entire CDR3 reads CASSIPPISGTPLSGANVLTF. This chain links TRBV19 with TRBJ2-6; a weak D match, TRBD1 (6 bases). From the germline J gene comes the end of the CDR3, since the read stops 3 residues before it. The germline CDR1 and CDR2 sequences are LNHDA and SQIVND (reference sequence). Trimming removed 3 bases at V and 0 bases at J, with 24 bases between. CDR3 size: 21 residues.

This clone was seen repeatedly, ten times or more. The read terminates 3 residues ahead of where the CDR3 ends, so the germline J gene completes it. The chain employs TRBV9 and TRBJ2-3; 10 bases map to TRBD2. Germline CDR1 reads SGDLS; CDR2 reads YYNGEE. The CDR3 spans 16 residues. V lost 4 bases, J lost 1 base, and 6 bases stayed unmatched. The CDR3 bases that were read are TGTGCCAGCAGCTTAACCGGGACTAGCGGCACAGATACG. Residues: CASSLTGTSGTDT. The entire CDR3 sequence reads CASSLTGTSGTDTQYF.

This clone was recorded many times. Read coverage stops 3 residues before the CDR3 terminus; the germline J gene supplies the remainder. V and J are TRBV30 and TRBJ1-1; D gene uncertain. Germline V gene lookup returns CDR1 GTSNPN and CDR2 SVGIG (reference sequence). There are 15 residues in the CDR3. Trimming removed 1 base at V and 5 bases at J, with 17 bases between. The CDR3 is CAWSDPEVMVTEAFF. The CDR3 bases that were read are TGTGCCTGGAGTGACCCTGAGGTGATGGTTACTGAA.

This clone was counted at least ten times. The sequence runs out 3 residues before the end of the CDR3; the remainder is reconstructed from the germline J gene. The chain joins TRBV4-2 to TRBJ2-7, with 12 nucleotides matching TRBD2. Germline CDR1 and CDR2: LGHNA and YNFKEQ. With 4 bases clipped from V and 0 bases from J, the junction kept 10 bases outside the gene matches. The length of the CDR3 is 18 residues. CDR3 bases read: TGTGCCAGCAGCCCGACTAGCGGGAGCGGCCCTAGCTCCTACGAG. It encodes CASSPTSGSGPSSYE. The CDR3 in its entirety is CASSPTSGSGPSSYEQYF.

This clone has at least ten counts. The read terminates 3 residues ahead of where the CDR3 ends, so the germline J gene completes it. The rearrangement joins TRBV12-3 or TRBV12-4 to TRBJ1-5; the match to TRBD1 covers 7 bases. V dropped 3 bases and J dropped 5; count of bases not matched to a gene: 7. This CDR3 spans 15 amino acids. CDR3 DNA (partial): TGTGCCAGCAGTTTCTCCGTCAGGGGGGATCAGCCC. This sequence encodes CASSFSVRGDQP. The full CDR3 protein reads CASSFSVRGDQPQHF.

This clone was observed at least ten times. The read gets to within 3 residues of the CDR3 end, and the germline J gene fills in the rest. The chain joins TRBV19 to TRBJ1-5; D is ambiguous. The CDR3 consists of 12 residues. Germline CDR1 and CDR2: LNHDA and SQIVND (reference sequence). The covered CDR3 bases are TGTGCCAGTAGTATAGGAGCTCGACCC. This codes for CASSIGARP. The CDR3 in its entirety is CASSIGARPQHF.

The CDR3 here is CASSLVGDQGTQYF. The sequenced part of the CDR3 DNA is TGTGCCAGCAGCTTAGTGGGTGACCAGGGGACC. This chain connects TRBV7-9 to TRBJ2-5; D is perhaps TRBD1 (5 bases). Read coverage stops 3 residues before the CDR3 terminus; the germline J gene supplies the remainder. The CDR3 extends over 14 amino acids. Germline CDR1 reads SEHNR; CDR2 reads FQNEAQ (reference sequence). Trimming removed 1 base from V and 7 bases from J, with 13 bases in between.

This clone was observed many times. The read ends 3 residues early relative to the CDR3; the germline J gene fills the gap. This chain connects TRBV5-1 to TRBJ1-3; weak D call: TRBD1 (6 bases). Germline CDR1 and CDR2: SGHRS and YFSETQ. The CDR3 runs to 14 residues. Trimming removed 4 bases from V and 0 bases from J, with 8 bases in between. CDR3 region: CASSQTGSGNTIYF. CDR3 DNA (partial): TGCGCCAGCAGCCAGACAGGCTCTGGAAACACC.

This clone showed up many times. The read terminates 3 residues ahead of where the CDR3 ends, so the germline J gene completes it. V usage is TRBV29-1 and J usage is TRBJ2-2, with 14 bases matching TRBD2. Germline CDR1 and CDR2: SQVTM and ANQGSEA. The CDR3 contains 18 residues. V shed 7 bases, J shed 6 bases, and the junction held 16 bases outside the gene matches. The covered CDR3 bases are TGCAGCGCCCTGCCCGGGACTAGCGGGAGCATGGAGGCCGGGGAG. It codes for CSALPGTSGSMEAGE. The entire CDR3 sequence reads CSALPGTSGSMEAGELFF.

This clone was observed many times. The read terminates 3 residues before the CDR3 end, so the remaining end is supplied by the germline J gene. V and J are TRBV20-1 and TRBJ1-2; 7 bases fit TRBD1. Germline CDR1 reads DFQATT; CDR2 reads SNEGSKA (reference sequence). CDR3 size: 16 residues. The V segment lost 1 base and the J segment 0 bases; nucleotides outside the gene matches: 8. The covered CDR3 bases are TGCAGTGCTAGAGCTCCGACAGGGCCTACTAACTATGGC. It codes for CSARAPTGPTNYG. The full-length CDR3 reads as CSARAPTGPTNYGYTF.

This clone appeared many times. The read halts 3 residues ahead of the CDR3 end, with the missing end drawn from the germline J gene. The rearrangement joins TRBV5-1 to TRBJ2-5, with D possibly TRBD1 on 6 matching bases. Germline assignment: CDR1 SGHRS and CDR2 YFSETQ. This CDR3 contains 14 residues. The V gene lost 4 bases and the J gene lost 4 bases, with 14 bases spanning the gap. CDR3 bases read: TGCGCCAGCAGCACCGGACAGACCGGAGAGACC. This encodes CASSTGQTGET. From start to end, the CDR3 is CASSTGQTGETQYF.

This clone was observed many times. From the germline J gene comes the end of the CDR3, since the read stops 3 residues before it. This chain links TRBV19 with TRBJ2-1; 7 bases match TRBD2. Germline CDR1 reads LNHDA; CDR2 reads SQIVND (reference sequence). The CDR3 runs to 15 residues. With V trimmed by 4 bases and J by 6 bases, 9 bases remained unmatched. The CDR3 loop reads CASSTRDYGLNEQFF. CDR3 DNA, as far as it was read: TGTGCCAGTAGTACCCGGGACTACGGTCTCAATGAG.

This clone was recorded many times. The sequenced CDR3 bases are TGTGCCAGCAGCCAGGTCCCGGGGGGCAGTGAG. This codes for CASSQVPGGSE. From start to end, the CDR3 is CASSQVPGGSEQFF. V gene TRBV7-6 combines with J gene TRBJ2-1; D might be TRBD2 (7 bases). Read sequence stops 3 residues before the CDR3 end, and the germline J gene provides the missing end. CDR1 is SGHVS, CDR2 FNYEAQ, per germline. The CDR3 spans 14 residues. V was trimmed by 5 bases and J by 9 bases, leaving 17 bases between them.

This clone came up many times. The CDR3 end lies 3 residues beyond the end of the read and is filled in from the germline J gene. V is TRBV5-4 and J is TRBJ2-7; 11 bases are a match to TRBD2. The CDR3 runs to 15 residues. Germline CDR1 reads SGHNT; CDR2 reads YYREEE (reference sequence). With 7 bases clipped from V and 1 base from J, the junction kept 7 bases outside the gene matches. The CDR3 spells CASRIAGGESYEQYF. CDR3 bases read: TGTGCCAGCCGAATAGCGGGGGGGGAGTCCTACGAG.

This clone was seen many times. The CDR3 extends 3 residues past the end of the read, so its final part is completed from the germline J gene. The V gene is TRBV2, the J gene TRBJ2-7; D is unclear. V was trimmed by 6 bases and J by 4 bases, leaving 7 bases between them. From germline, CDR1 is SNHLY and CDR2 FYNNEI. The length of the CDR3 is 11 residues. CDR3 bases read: TGTGCCAGCAGCGGTAATTACGAG. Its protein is CASSGNYE. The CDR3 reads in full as CASSGNYEQYF.

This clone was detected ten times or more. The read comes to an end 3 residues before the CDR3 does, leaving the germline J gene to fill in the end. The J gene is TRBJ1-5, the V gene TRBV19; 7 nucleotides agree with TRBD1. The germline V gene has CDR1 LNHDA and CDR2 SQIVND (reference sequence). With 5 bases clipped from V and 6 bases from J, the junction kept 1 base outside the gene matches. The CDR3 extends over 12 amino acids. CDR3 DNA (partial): TGTGCCAGTAGTGACAGGGTTCAGCCC. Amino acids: CASSDRVQP. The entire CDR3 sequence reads CASSDRVQPQHF.

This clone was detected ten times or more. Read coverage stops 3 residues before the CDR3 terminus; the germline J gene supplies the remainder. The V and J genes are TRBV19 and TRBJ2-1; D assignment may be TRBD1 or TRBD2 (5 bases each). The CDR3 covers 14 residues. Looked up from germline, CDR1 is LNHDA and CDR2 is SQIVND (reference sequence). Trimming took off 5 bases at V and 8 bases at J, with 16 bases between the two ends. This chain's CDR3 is CASSAEGFGDEQFF. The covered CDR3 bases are TGTGCCAGTAGTGCCGAGGGGTTTGGGGATGAG.

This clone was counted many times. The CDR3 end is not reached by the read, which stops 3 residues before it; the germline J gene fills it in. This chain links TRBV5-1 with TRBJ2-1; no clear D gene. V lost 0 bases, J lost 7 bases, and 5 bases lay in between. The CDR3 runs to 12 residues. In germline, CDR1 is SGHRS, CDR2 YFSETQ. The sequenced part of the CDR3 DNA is TGCGCCAGCAGCTTGGCGGTTAATGAG. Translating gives CASSLAVNE. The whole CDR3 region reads CASSLAVNEQFF.

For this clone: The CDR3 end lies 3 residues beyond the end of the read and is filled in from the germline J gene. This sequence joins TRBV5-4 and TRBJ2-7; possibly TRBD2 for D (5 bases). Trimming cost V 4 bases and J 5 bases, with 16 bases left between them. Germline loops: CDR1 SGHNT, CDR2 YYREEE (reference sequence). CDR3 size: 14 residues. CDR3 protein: CASSPGVGTDEQYF. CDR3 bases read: TGTGCCAGCAGCCCCGGGGTGGGAACCGACGAG.

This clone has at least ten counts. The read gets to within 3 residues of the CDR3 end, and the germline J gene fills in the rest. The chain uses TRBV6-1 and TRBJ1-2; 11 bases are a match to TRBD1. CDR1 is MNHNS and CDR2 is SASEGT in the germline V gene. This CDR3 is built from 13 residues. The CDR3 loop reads CASSGGTGGGYTF. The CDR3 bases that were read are TGTGCCAGCAGTGGCGGGACAGGGGGAGGC.

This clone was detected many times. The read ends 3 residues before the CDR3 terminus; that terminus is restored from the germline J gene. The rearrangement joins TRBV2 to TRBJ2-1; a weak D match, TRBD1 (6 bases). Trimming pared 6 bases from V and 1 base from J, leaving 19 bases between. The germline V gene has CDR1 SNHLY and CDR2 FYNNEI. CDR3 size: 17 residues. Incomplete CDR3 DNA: TGTGCCAGCAGCTCTCAGGGGCGGTCTCGATCCTACAATGAG. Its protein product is CASSSQGRSRSYNE. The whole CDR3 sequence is CASSSQGRSRSYNEQFF.

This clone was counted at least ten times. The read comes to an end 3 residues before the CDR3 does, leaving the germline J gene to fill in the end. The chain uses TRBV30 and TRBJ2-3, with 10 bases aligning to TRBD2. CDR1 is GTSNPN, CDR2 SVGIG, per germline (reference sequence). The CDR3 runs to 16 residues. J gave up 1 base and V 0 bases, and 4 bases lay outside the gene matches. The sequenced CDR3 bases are TGTGCCTGGAGTGTACCAGCGGGGGGGCGCACAGATACG. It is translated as CAWSVPAGGRTDT. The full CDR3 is CAWSVPAGGRTDTQYF.

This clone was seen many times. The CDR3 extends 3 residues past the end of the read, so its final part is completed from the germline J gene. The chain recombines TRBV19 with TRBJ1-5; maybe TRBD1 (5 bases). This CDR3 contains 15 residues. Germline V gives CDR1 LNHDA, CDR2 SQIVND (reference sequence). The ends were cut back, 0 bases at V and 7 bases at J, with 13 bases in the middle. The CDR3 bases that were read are TGTGCCAGTAGTATAGAGAGGAACGGGGGGCAGCCC. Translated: CASSIERNGGQP. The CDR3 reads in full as CASSIERNGGQPQHF. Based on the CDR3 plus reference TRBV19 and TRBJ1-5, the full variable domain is DGGITQSPKYLFRKEGQNVTLSCEQNLNHDAMYWYRQDPGQGLRLIYYSQIVNDFQKGDIAEGYSVSREKKESFPLTVTSAQKNPTAFYLCASSIERNGGQPQHFGDGTRLSIL.

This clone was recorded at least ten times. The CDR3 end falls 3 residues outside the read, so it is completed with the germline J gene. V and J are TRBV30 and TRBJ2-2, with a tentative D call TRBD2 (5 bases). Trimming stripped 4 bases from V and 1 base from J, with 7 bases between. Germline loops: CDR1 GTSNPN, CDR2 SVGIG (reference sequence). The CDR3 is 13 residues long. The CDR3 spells CAWTRGNTGELFF. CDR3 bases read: TGTGCCTGGACCCGGGGGAACACCGGGGAG.

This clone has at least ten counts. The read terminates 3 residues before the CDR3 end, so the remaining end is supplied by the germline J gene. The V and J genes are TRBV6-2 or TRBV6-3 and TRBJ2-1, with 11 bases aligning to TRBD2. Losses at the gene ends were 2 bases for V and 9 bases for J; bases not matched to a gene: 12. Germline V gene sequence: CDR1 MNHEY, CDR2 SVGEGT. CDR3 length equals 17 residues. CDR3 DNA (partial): TGTGCCAGCAGTTACCCACCGGGACTAGCGGCCGTCAGTGAG. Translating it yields CASSYPPGLAAVSE. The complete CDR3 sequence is CASSYPPGLAAVSEQFF.

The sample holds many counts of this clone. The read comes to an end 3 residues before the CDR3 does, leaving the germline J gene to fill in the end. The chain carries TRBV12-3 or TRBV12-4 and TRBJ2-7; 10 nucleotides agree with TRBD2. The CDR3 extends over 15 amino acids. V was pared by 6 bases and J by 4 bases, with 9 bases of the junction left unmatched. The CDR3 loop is CASRAGLASSYEQYF. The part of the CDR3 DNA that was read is TGTGCCAGCAGAGCGGGACTAGCGAGTTCTTACGAG.